These T cell receptor beta chains were read from a single sample in a study of blood T cell repertoires in COVID-19. Sequenced by immunoSEQ multiplex PCR; TCRdb stores in-frame clones only, minus some. The table lists a few hundred thousand clones, about nine tenths of them singletons. Sequenced sample: PBMCs or T cells enriched from blood (not recorded which). These receptor sequences come from a woman aged 50 to 60 who had been exposed to COVID-19. Each CDR3 is given with its conserved first and last residue. A D gene is named only where the DNA matches it firmly. Only some rows state a clone size, as once, few, many or a class for expanded clones.

>TRBV3-1/TRBV3-2|TRBJ1-5|NA|NA
TGTGCCAGCAGCCAGGGGAGAGGTTATCAGCCCCAGCATTTT
CASSQGRGYQPQHF
>TRBV3-1/TRBV3-2|TRBJ1-2|TRBD1|NA
TGTGCCAGCAGCCCGTCACAGGGGGCTCTTGTCGGCTACACCTTC
CASSPSQGALVGYTF
>TRBV7-9|TRBJ2-1|NA|NA
TGTGCCAGCAGCTTAGATTCTAGCTGGGAGCAGTTCTTC
CASSLDSSWEQFF
>TRBV28|TRBJ1-5|NA|NA
TGTGCCAGCAGTTCCACAGGGAGGGGTCAGCCCCAGCATTTT
CASSSTGRGQPQHF
>TRBV6-5|TRBJ1-6|NA|NA
TGTGCCAGCAGTTACGAGTTTCGGGAAGCCCTCCACTTT
CASSYEFREALHF
>TRBV19|TRBJ1-4|TRBD1|NA
TGTGCCAGTAGTGGTACAGGGGGCGGTGAAAAACTGTTTTTT
CASSGTGGGEKLFF
>TRBV5-1|TRBJ2-3|NA|NA
TGCGCCAGCACGGAAGGGGCCACAGATACGCAGTATTTT
CASTEGATDTQYF
>TRBV5-1|TRBJ1-1|NA|NA
TGCGCCAGCAGTTTAGGGGGTGGCACTGAAGCTTTCTTT
CASSLGGGTEAFF
>TRBV5-5|TRBJ1-3|NA|NA
TGTGCCAGCAGCTTGCTTCCTGAAGCCGGAAACACCATATATTTT
CASSLLPEAGNTIYF
>TRBV6-1|TRBJ1-2|NA|NA
TGTGCCAGCAGTGAATATTTGACGGGGAGGGACTACACCTTC
CASSEYLTGRDYTF
>TRBV2|TRBJ2-7|NA|NA
TGTGCCAGCAGAGAACAGGGTGTTAGCTCCTACGAGCAGTACTTC
CASREQGVSSYEQYF
>TRBV5-1|TRBJ2-2|NA|NA
TGCGCCAGCAGCTTGTCCCGGGAGACCAACACCGGGGAGCTGTTTTTT
CASSLSRETNTGELFF
>TRBV24-1|TRBJ1-3|NA|NA
TGTGCCACCAGTGATGGACAACCCGGAAACACCATATATTTT
CATSDGQPGNTIYF
>TRBV4-1|TRBJ1-1|NA|NA
TGCGCCAGCAGCCAGAACCTTGGCACCTTTCAAAACACTGAAGCTTTCTTT
CASSQNLGTFQNTEAFF
>TRBV4-2|TRBJ2-7|NA|NA
TGTGCCAGCAGCTTCCACGGGCAAGCGGCCTACGAGCAGTACTTC
CASSFHGQAAYEQYF
>TRBV29-1|TRBJ1-3|NA|NA
TGCAGCGTTGAAGATCTCCAGGCCGAAGACTCTGGAAACACCATATATTTT
CSVEDLQAEDSGNTIYF
>TRBV28|TRBJ1-1|NA|NA
TGTGCCAGCAACCCCCGGGACTACCGGGCGAGGAACACTGAAGCTTTCTTT
CASNPRDYRARNTEAFF
>TRBV27|TRBJ2-5|TRBD1|NA
TGTGCCAGCAGCCTGGACAGGTCTTCGTACCAAGAGACCCAGTACTTC
CASSLDRSSYQETQYF
>TRBV7-2|TRBJ2-1|NA|NA
TGTGCCAGCAGCTTGACAGGTTGGTCTCACAATGAGCAGTTCTTC
CASSLTGWSHNEQFF
>TRBV18|TRBJ2-5|TRBD2|once
TGTGCCAGCTCACCGAACACCCCTCCGGGGGGGGAGACCCAGTACTTC
CASSPNTPPGGETQYF
>TRBV19|TRBJ2-2|NA|NA
TGTGCCAGTAGTATAGATAGTAGTCCCGGGGAGCTGTTTTTT
CASSIDSSPGELFF
>TRBV2|TRBJ2-7|TRBD1|NA
TGTGCCTTCGGGACAGGAATCTACGAGCAGTACTTC
CAFGTGIYEQYF
>TRBV30|TRBJ2-1|TRBD1|once
TGTGCCTGGAGTGGTGGGGCAGGGGGTTTTTACAATGAGCAGTTCTTC
CAWSGGAGGFYNEQFF
>TRBV5-1|TRBJ2-7|TRBD1|once
TGCGCCAGCAGCCCTAGGACAGGGGCGTCCTACGAGCAGTACTTC
CASSPRTGASYEQYF
>TRBV3-1/TRBV3-2|TRBJ1-2|TRBD1|NA
TGTGCCAGCAGCCACAGGACAGGGACGGGTGGCTACACCTTC
CASSHRTGTGGYTF
>TRBV19|TRBJ2-1|TRBD2|NA
TGTGCCAGTAGTGCCCGATCGACTAGCGATTACAATGAGCAGTTCTTC
CASSARSTSDYNEQFF
>TRBV5-1|TRBJ2-1|TRBD2|NA
TGCGCCAGCAGCCCGCCCACAAGCGGGGGGTTCTACAATGAGCAGTTCTTC
CASSPPTSGGFYNEQFF
>TRBV28|TRBJ1-5|NA|once
TGTGCCAGCAGTTTATCTCGGAGGGGAGCGTATCAGCCCCAGCATTTT
CASSLSRRGAYQPQHF
>TRBV24-1|TRBJ1-3|TRBD1|NA
TGTGCCACCAGTGGCCCTGACAGGGCCTCTGGAAACACCATATATTTT
CATSGPDRASGNTIYF
>TRBV4-1|TRBJ2-7|NA|NA
TGCGCCAGCAGCCAAGAGAGGCAGAAGAATTACTACGAGCAGTACTTC
CASSQERQKNYYEQYF
>TRBV6-1|TRBJ1-1|TRBD1|NA
TGTGCCAGCAGTGAAAGGACAGGGATGAGAGAAGCTTTCTTT
CASSERTGMREAFF
>TRBV6-6|TRBJ2-7|TRBD2|NA
TGTGCCAGCAGTCCCCGGCGGGAGACTAGCGGGATCTCCTACGAGCAGTACTTC
CASSPRRETSGISYEQYF
>TRBV5-4|TRBJ2-7|NA|NA
TGTGCCAGCAGCTTTGGTACTCCCGGCTCCTACGAGCAGTACTTC
CASSFGTPGSYEQYF
>TRBV29-1|TRBJ2-2|NA|NA
TGCAGCGTAACACCTCAGGGTGGGACCGGGGAGCTGTTTTTT
CSVTPQGGTGELFF
>TRBV4-2|TRBJ2-5|TRBD2|few
TGTGCCAGCAGCCGGGGGAAGGCGGGGGGGACCCAGTACTTC
CASSRGKAGGTQYF
>TRBV7-9|TRBJ1-2|TRBD1|NA
TGTGCCAGCAGCTTAGGGATAGGTGTCGGGACAGGCGACTATGGCTACACCTTC
CASSLGIGVGTGDYGYTF
>TRBV27|TRBJ1-1|NA|NA
TGTGCCAGCAGTTTGCGGGAGAACACTGAAGCTTTCTTT
CASSLRENTEAFF
>TRBV11-2|TRBJ2-1|NA|NA
TGTGCCAGCAGCTTAGCCGGGATTAACAATGAGCAGTTCTTC
CASSLAGINNEQFF
>TRBV11-3|TRBJ2-3|TRBD2|once
TGTGCCAGCAGCAAAGATAGCGGGGAAAGCACAGATACGCAGTATTTT
CASSKDSGESTDTQYF
>TRBV5-1|TRBJ1-4|TRBD1|NA
TGCGCCAGCAGTACCTCAGGGGGAGGTAATGAAAAACTGTTTTTT
CASSTSGGGNEKLFF
>TRBV7-9|TRBJ2-3|NA|once
TGTGCCAGCAGCCTAGGACCCGGGTCAACTAGCACAGATACGCAGTATTTT
CASSLGPGSTSTDTQYF
>TRBV5-1|TRBJ2-3|NA|NA
TGCGCCAGCAGCTTACTAGGCCCTATACTAGTAACGGATACGCAGTATTTT
CASSLLGPILVTDTQYF
>TRBV6-5|TRBJ2-5|TRBD1|NA
TGTGCCAGCGAAACAGGGGGCGCCCTCCAGACCCAGTACTTC
CASETGGALQTQYF
>TRBV5-4|TRBJ2-3|TRBD2|NA
TGTGCCAGCAGCTCGGGGGGTGGCGCAGATACGCAGTATTTT
CASSSGGGADTQYF
>TRBV3-1/TRBV3-2|TRBJ1-2|TRBD1|NA
TGTGCCAGCAGCCAAGAAGGGCTAACAGGGGGTCGGGGCTACACCTTC
CASSQEGLTGGRGYTF